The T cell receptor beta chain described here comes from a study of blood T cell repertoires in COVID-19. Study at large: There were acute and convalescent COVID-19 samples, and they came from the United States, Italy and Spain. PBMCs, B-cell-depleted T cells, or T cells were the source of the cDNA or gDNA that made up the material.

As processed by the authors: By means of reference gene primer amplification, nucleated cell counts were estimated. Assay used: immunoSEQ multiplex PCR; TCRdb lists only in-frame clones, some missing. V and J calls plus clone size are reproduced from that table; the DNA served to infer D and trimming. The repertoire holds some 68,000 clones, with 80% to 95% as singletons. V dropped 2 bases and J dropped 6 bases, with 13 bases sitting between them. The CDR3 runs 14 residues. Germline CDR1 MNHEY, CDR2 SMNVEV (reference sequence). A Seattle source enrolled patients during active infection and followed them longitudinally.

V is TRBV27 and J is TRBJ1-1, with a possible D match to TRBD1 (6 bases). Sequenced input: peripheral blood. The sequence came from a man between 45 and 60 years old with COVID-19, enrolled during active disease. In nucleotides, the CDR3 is TGTGCCAGCAGTTTACTGAACACAGGGCCTGAAGCTTTCTTT. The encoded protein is CASSLLNTGPEAFF.